This T cell receptor beta chain was profiled in a study of cytomegalovirus exposure and HLA in healthy donors. Study results and caveats: Indistinguishability led to the exclusion of some V segments, TRBV6-2 and TRBV6-3 included. Cytomegalovirus association was assigned to about 150 TCR beta chains.

Deletions cut 5 bases from V and 1 base from J, with 9 bases between. The CDR3 contains 14 residues. Germline V gene lookup returns CDR1 MNHEY and CDR2 SMNVEV (reference sequence). 60 Vbeta and 13 Jbeta primers were used in PCR. Generated by immunoSEQ multiplex PCR, the TCRdb table keeps only in-frame clones and is missing some. The sample has about 300,000 clones; 80% to 90% are singletons. Note on this clone: Its specificity is not known.

Material: PBMCs. The rearrangement links TRBV27 to TRBJ1-5; D is ambiguous. This receptor was taken from a man aged 35-49 years in good health and CMV-seropositive. This CDR3 reads CASSLDWSNQPQHF. The CDR3 bases are TGTGCCAGCAGTCTTGACTGGAGCAATCAGCCCCAGCATTTT.